This T cell receptor beta chain was recorded in a study of cytomegalovirus exposure and HLA in healthy donors. Study details: The same platform was used for the 120 validation repertoires and the approximately 670 first-cohort repertoires, a later analysis reported. Study-wide results and limits: It was found in a later analysis that first-cohort TCR clusters tended to co-occur in the 95 to 150 validation repertoires.

Donors were drawn from the approximately 120-subject validation cohort, separate from the roughly 700-subject first cohort. The length of the CDR3 is 13 residues. Germline CDR1 reads MNHEY; CDR2 reads SVGAGI. The V end was cut by 6 bases, the J end by 0 bases, with 6 bases between. In this sample, this clone turned up a few times. The antigen is undetermined. TCRdb keeps only in-frame clones here, not all; method: immunoSEQ multiplex PCR. Of about 270,000 clones listed, 65% to 90% are singletons. V is TRBV6-5 and J is TRBJ1-5; D unclear. The receptor was isolated from a woman aged 18-29 years in good health and CMV-seronegative. Sequenced sample: PBMCs. The CDR3 sequence is CASRPLSNQPQHF. CDR3 DNA: TGTGCCAGCAGACCACTTAGCAATCAGCCCCAGCATTTT.